This TCR beta chain emerged from a study of T cell changes during pregnancy in multiple sclerosis (dated by TCRdb to the late 2010s). Looking at the study overall: Changes in the T cell repertoire over the course of pregnancy were examined in this study in women with multiple sclerosis.

Library preparation was by the immunoSEQ multiplex PCR assay. TCRdb holds this immuneACCESS table with in-frame rearrangements only. Some clones are missing; in checked studies, unresolved V genes explain under half, and the rest has no known cause. A total of tens of thousands of clones appear in this sample, approximately 92% of them only once. Together, the top ten hold 2% of the sample. This clone was picked up one time. Its antigen specificity is not known. No base quality information exists; no much larger clone differs at one position. The CDR3 measures 17 amino acids from cysteine to phenylalanine. CDR3 DNA only is kept here, 51 bases in frame from base 1. Clipping removes 0 bases from V and 6 bases from J, with 8 as the unmatched junction base count. The germline V gene supplies CDR1 SNHLY and CDR2 FYNNEI.

The sample was peripheral blood, taken in the third trimester of pregnancy. The clonotype was recovered from a female donor in good health, enrolled as a control in a pregnancy study. The chain is assembled from TRBV2 and TRBJ2-2, with TRBD1 matching 9 junction bases. The CDR3 has the sequence CASSEARGTGSAGELFF. The DNA sequence is as follows: TGTGCCAGCAGTGAAGCGCGTGGGACAGGGTCGGCCGGGGAGCTGTTTTTT.